Following are 6 T cell receptor beta chains from one sample sequenced in a study of Graves' ophthalmopathy and Graves' hyperthyroidism. Scientists amplified the TCR beta CDR3 regions from RNA transcripts. The first round was an RT-PCR with HTBI primers, and the second round was a multiplex PCR. Using its own MiXCR run on the multiplex PCR reads, TCRdb lists one record per CDR3 protein. In the table there are roughly 400,000 distinct CDR3 sequences, 15% of which are singletons. Specimen: peripheral blood. All receptors come from a woman aged 18-35 years with stable Graves' hyperthyroidism.

V and J are TRBV28 and TRBJ1-2; D ambiguous. Trimming took off 2 bases at V and 2 bases at J, with 15 bases between the two ends. The CDR3 extends over 16 amino acids. Germline CDR1 MDHEN, CDR2 SYDVKM. The CDR3 region is CASSLSAVGGNYGYTF. For the CDR3, the DNA is TGTGCCAGCAGTTTAAGTGCTGTGGGAGGCAACTATGGCTACACCTTC.

This clonotype has a handful of counts. The chain has TRBV7-2 and TRBJ1-5; no reliable D call. V lost 1 base, J lost 3 bases, and 10 bases lay in between. The length of the CDR3 is 15 residues. Germline V gives CDR1 SGHTA, CDR2 FQGNSA. CDR3: CASSLGSRANQPQHF. The CDR3 DNA is TGTGCCAGCAGCTTAGGAAGCCGCGCCAATCAGCCCCAGCATTTT.

This clonotype was detected a few times. V and J are TRBV9 and TRBJ1-3; D is uncertain. The V end lost 0 bases, the J end lost 1 base, and 14 bases lay between the germline ends. Germline V CDR1 and CDR2: SGDLS, YYNGEE. The CDR3 runs to 17 residues. The CDR3 DNA reads as TGTGCCAGCAGCGTAGAAGGGTGGAGGGAATCTGGAAACACCATATATTTT. The encoded protein is CASSVEGWRESGNTIYF.

This clonotype was seen many times. The genes are TRBV20-1 and TRBJ1-6, with unresolved D. In germline, CDR1 is DFQATT, CDR2 SNEGSKA (reference sequence). V was shortened by 0 bases and J by 0 bases, with 6 bases between the two germline ends. This CDR3 is 15 amino acids long. CDR3 nucleotide sequence: TGCAGTGCTAGAGACAGGCTCTCCTATAATTCACCCCTCCACTTT. The encoded protein is CSARDRLSYNSPLHF.

The CDR3 reads CASGRHSNTEAFF. In DNA, the CDR3 is TGTGCCAGCGGTCGACATTCGAACACTGAAGCTTTCTTT. The J gene is TRBJ1-1, the V gene TRBV2; D ambiguous. CDR1 and CDR2 (germline): SNHLY, FYNNEI. The CDR3 is 13 residues long. Trimming shortened V by 8 bases and J by 1 base, and 11 bases separated the two germline ends.

This clonotype was observed many times. The chain couples TRBV6-5 to TRBJ1-3; no clear D gene. V was shortened by 3 bases and J by 0 bases, with 15 bases between the two germline ends. Germline V gives CDR1 MNHEY, CDR2 SVGAGI. The CDR3 is 17 residues long. CDR3 nucleotides: TGTGCCAGCAGTTATGGTTCCGTCCCCACCTCTGGAAACACCATATATTTT. Protein sequence: CASSYGSVPTSGNTIYF.